The TCR beta chain under discussion was sequenced for a study of cytomegalovirus exposure and HLA in healthy donors. Across the study: The Caucasian-associated ancestry cluster held about 80% of around 380 genotyped donors.

The PCR employed 60 Vbeta primers together with 13 Jbeta primers. Sequencing used immunoSEQ multiplex PCR; TCRdb keeps in-frame clones, though not all of them. The sample carries 200,000 or so clones, about 90% recorded once. The receptor was isolated from a girl under three years old in good health and CMV-seronegative. Sequenced input: PBMCs.

The CDR3 loop reads CASTYVEDSYEQYF. CDR3 DNA: TGTGCCAGCACCTATGTGGAGGACTCCTACGAGCAGTACTTC. This chain links TRBV7-9 with TRBJ2-7; maybe TRBD2 (5 bases). The CDR3 loop spans 14 amino acids. Germline loops: CDR1 SEHNR, CDR2 FQNEAQ (reference sequence). V was pared by 7 bases and J by 0 bases, with 13 bases between.